A single sample gave rise to the 28 T cell receptor beta chains below, sequenced in a study of T cell responses to AZD1222 COVID-19 vaccine. Assay: immunoSEQ multiplex PCR; the TCRdb copy retains only in-frame clones and omits some. The profile covers about 140,000 clones, with approximately 90% appearing a single time and approximately 3% taken by the ten largest. Here the sequenced sample was peripheral blood, taken on day 0 of AZD1222 vaccination. These receptors originate from an adult in good health.

The chain is built from TRBV3-1 (or the pseudogene TRBV3-2) and TRBJ1-2; D is perhaps TRBD1 (5 bases). V lost 0 bases, J lost 3 bases, and 17 bases lay in between. This CDR3 has 17 amino acids. The germline V gene has CDR1 LGHDT and CDR2 YNNKEL (reference sequence). The DNA of the CDR3 is TGTGCCAGCAGCCAAGATCTGGGGACTGCCGCCTACTATGGCTACACCTTC. Protein sequence: CASSQDLGTAAYYGYTF.

The chain couples TRBV27 to TRBJ1-1; D is ambiguous. The V and J ends lost 2 bases and 1 base respectively, with 5 bases between them. This CDR3 is built from 13 residues. Germline CDR1 reads MNHEY; CDR2 reads SMNVEV (reference sequence). The CDR3 nucleotides are TGTGCCAGCAGTTTAGGGAAGAACACTGAAGCTTTCTTT. Protein sequence: CASSLGKNTEAFF.

The chain is built from TRBV7-2 and TRBJ2-3, with no clear D. V lost 5 bases and J 2 bases, leaving 11 bases between the germline ends. The CDR3 consists of 14 residues. Looked up from germline, CDR1 is SGHTA and CDR2 is FQGNSA. The DNA of the CDR3 is TGTGCCAGCAGCCCAGTCCTCAACACAGATACGCAGTATTTT. It yields the protein CASSPVLNTDTQYF. The entire variable domain, with the rest obtained from reference TRBV7-2 and TRBJ2-3, is as follows: GAGVSQSPSNKVTEKGKDVELRCDPISGHTALYWYRQSLGQGLEFLIYFQGNSAPDKSGLPSDRFSAERTGGSVSTLTIQRTQQEDSAVYLCASSPVLNTDTQYFGPGTRLTVL.

The chain couples TRBV5-6 to TRBJ2-1, with D possibly being TRBD1 or TRBD2 (5 bases each). The CDR3 length is 15 residues. The V gene's germline CDR1 is SGHDT and CDR2 YYEEEE. V lost 4 bases, J lost 7 bases, and 18 bases lay in between. CDR3 nucleotides: TGTGCCAGCAGCCAACTGGGAAGGGACGTAAATGAGCAGTTCTTC. Its protein is CASSQLGRDVNEQFF.

The chain couples TRBV28 to TRBJ2-3; D might be TRBD1 or TRBD2, each matching 5 bases. V was clipped by 3 bases and J by 0 bases, with 10 bases between them. The CDR3 sequence is 15 residues long. The V gene's germline CDR1 is MDHEN and CDR2 SYDVKM. CDR3 protein: CASSLGDASTDTQYF. The CDR3 region has the DNA TGTGCCAGCAGTTTGGGGGATGCTAGCACAGATACGCAGTATTTT.

The chain combines TRBV4-3 with TRBJ1-3; D is unresolved. The CDR3 loop spans 17 amino acids. Deletions cut 1 base from V and 0 bases from J, with 13 bases between. Germline V CDR1 and CDR2: LGHNA, YSLEER. CDR3 sequence: CASSQVGESLSGNTIYF. The CDR3 DNA reads TGCGCCAGCAGCCAAGTCGGTGAGTCCCTCTCTGGAAACACCATATATTTT.

The chain recombines TRBV7-9 with TRBJ1-5; weak D call: TRBD1 (5 bases). Trimming pared 4 bases from V and 5 bases from J, leaving 21 bases between. The CDR3 length is 17 residues. Germline V gene lookup returns CDR1 SEHNR and CDR2 FQNEAQ (reference sequence). The CDR3 nucleotides read TGTGCCAGCAGCTCCTCCTCGTTTGACAGCATCTATCAGCCCCAGCATTTT. This gives the protein CASSSSSFDSIYQPQHF.

The rearrangement joins TRBV7-3 to TRBJ2-3; 13 bases fit TRBD2. Germline loops: CDR1 SGHTA, CDR2 FQGTGA. CDR3 size: 18 residues. The trim removed 2 bases at V and 0 bases at J, leaving 5 bases unmatched. As DNA, the CDR3 is TGTGCCAGCAGCTTAGGACTAGCGGGGGCCCACAGCACAGATACGCAGTATTTT. Its translation is CASSLGLAGAHSTDTQYF.

The chain is built from TRBV6-5 and TRBJ2-7; a possible D gene is TRBD2 (6 bases). V was clipped by 8 bases and J by 2 bases, with 13 bases between them. Germline V gene data show CDR1 as MNHEY and CDR2 as SVGAGI. The CDR3 consists of 13 residues. CDR3 coding DNA: TGTGCCAGCCAGACTAGTACCCCCTACGAGCAGTACTTC. This sequence encodes CASQTSTPYEQYF.

This clone was picked up one time. This sequence joins TRBV3-1 (or the pseudogene TRBV3-2) and TRBJ2-3; maybe TRBD2 (7 bases). CDR3 length equals 15 residues. Germline CDR1 reads LGHDT; CDR2 reads YNNKEL (reference sequence). V was trimmed by 4 bases and J by 3 bases, leaving 14 bases between them. The CDR3 loop is CASSPGAAGTDTQYF. The CDR3, as DNA: TGTGCCAGCAGCCCGGGGGCAGCGGGGACAGATACGCAGTATTTT.

This chain uses TRBV9 with TRBJ2-2; 15 positions match TRBD2. V shed 0 bases and J 5 bases; nucleotides not matched to a gene: 5. CDR3 length: 18 amino acids. Germline V lookup: CDR1 SGDLS, CDR2 YYNGEE. In DNA form, the CDR3 reads TGTGCCAGCAGCGTAGAATTGGGACTAGCGGGGGGAACCGGGGAGCTGTTTTTT. It yields the protein CASSVELGLAGGTGELFF.

The CDR3 DNA follows: TGTGCCACCAGCAGAGACAGCGGGAGGGTCGGGCAGTTCTTC. Encoded protein: CATSRDSGRVGQFF. The gene calls are TRBV15 and TRBJ2-1; TRBD2 matches 10 bases. The CDR3 has 14 amino acids. After removal of 0 bases from V and 12 bases from J, the junction contained 5 bases not matched to a gene. CDR1 is LNHNV and CDR2 is YYDKDF in the germline V gene (reference sequence).

The J gene is TRBJ2-1, the V gene TRBV7-9; D gene ambiguous. Germline CDR1 reads SEHNR; CDR2 reads FQNEAQ (reference sequence). The CDR3 is made up of 12 amino acids. V lost 8 bases to trimming and J lost 8 bases, with 13 bases between them. CDR3: CASGPKVDEQFF. DNA for the CDR3: TGTGCCAGCGGCCCCAAGGTCGATGAGCAGTTCTTC.

The chain joins TRBV3-1 (or the pseudogene TRBV3-2) to TRBJ1-6, with 7 bases lining up with TRBD1. With 8 bases clipped from V and 7 bases from J, the junction kept 8 bases outside the gene matches. The CDR3 spans 14 residues. The germline gives CDR1 LGHDT, CDR2 YNNKEL (reference sequence). This CDR3 reads CASSASDRNSPLHF. The CDR3 DNA reads as TGTGCCAGCTCAGCCTCGGACAGGAATTCACCCCTCCACTTT.

The chain joins TRBV12-5 to TRBJ1-1; TRBD1 is a possible D gene (6 bases). The CDR3 totals 14 residues. The germline V and J ends were trimmed by 0 bases and 5 bases, with 10 bases remaining between them. Germline V gene data show CDR1 as LGHNT and CDR2 as FRNRAP. CDR3 sequence (DNA): TGTGCTAGTGGTTTGGTACAGGGCGTGACTGAAGCTTTCTTT. Its translation is CASGLVQGVTEAFF.

The chain is built from TRBV5-4 and TRBJ2-3, with 7 nucleotides matching TRBD1. Germline V gene sequence: CDR1 SGHNT, CDR2 YYREEE (reference sequence). The CDR3 consists of 15 residues. The V and J ends lost 5 bases and 2 bases, in that order; junction bases with no gene match: 8. CDR3 coding DNA: TGTGCCAGCAGTTTTTACAGGGGCCCCACAGATACGCAGTATTTT. The encoded protein is CASSFYRGPTDTQYF.

This chain connects TRBV5-1 to TRBJ2-7; a weak D match, TRBD1 (6 bases). The CDR3 loop spans 15 amino acids. V lost 5 bases, J lost 2 bases, and 17 bases lay in between. CDR1 is SGHRS and CDR2 is YFSETQ in the germline V gene. The CDR3 DNA reads TGCGCCAGCAGGGCACAGGGCGGATCCCCCTACGAGCAGTACTTC. Translated: CASRAQGGSPYEQYF. Drawing the rest from reference TRBV5-1 and TRBJ2-7, the complete variable domain is KAGVTQTPRYLIKTRGQQVTLSCSPISGHRSVSWYQQTPGQGLQFLFEYFSETQRNKGNFPGRFSGRQFSNSRSEMNVSTLELGDSALYLCASRAQGGSPYEQYFGPGTRLTVT.

The chain joins TRBV6-6 to TRBJ1-1, with D unresolved. Germline V gives CDR1 MNHNY, CDR2 SVGAGI (reference sequence). This CDR3 has 12 amino acids. Trimming pared 5 bases from V and 1 base from J, leaving 5 bases between. CDR3 sequence: CASSRSNTEAFF. CDR3 nucleotides: TGTGCCAGCAGTCGATCGAACACTGAAGCTTTCTTT.

The gene calls are TRBV5-1 and TRBJ2-3; 14 bases are a match to TRBD2. CDR3 length: 17 amino acids. V lost 4 bases to trimming and J lost 3 bases; unmatched junction nucleotides: 7. Germline V gives CDR1 SGHRS, CDR2 YFSETQ. This CDR3 reads CASSQGTSGGLTDTQYF. The CDR3 bases are TGCGCCAGCAGCCAGGGGACTAGCGGGGGACTAACAGATACGCAGTATTTT.

V gene TRBV11-2 combines with J gene TRBJ1-6, with D unclear. The CDR3 spans 14 residues. Per the germline V gene, CDR1 is SGHAT and CDR2 is FQNNGV. With 5 bases removed from V and 10 bases from J, the gap between germline ends came to 15 bases. CDR3 residues: CASSQAGGGSPLHF. The CDR3 DNA sequence: TGTGCCAGCAGCCAAGCAGGTGGCGGATCACCCCTCCACTTT.

This clone appeared a single time. This rearrangement joins TRBV5-1 to TRBJ2-7; D may correspond to TRBD1 or TRBD2 (5 bases each). The CDR3 loop spans 12 amino acids. V shed 0 bases and J shed 7 bases, with 8 bases lying between them. Per germline, CDR1 SGHRS and CDR2 YFSETQ. The CDR3: CASSLEGREQYF. CDR3 nucleotides: TGCGCCAGCAGCTTGGAGGGGAGAGAGCAGTACTTC. The whole variable domain, filled in from reference TRBV5-1 and TRBJ2-7, reads KAGVTQTPRYLIKTRGQQVTLSCSPISGHRSVSWYQQTPGQGLQFLFEYFSETQRNKGNFPGRFSGRQFSNSRSEMNVSTLELGDSALYLCASSLEGREQYFGPGTRLTVT.

The J gene is TRBJ1-5, the V gene TRBV6-1, with D maybe TRBD1 (6 bases). The CDR3 is made up of 12 amino acids. Germline V lookup: CDR1 MNHNS, CDR2 SASEGT. Trimming removed 11 bases from V and 7 bases from J, with 15 bases in between. The DNA for the CDR3 is TGTGCCTCAACAGGGTGGCTCCAGCCCCAGCATTTT. Its protein product is CASTGWLQPQHF.

The V and J genes are TRBV2 and TRBJ2-5; D is tentatively TRBD1 or TRBD2 (6 bases each). The CDR3 sequence is 13 residues long. Germline lookup yields CDR1 SNHLY and CDR2 FYNNEI. Trimming took 8 bases from V and 4 from J, leaving 14 bases between them. The CDR3 reads CASSDGGGETQYF. In nucleotides, the CDR3 is TGTGCCAGCTCCGACGGGGGCGGAGAGACCCAGTACTTC.

The rearrangement links TRBV25-1 to TRBJ2-7, with a tentative D call TRBD2 (6 bases). This CDR3 contains 13 residues. CDR1 is MGHDK, CDR2 SYGVNS, per germline. The V end was cut by 6 bases, the J end by 2 bases, with 11 bases between. The DNA of the CDR3 is TGTGCCAGCAGAAAGACGGGAGCCTACGAGCAGTACTTC. This gives the protein CASRKTGAYEQYF.

This clone was recorded only once. The rearrangement uses TRBV28 and TRBJ2-7; 7 bases fit TRBD1. The CDR3 is 14 amino acids. Trimming cost V 6 bases and J 0 bases; bases outside gene matches: 5. Germline-derived CDR1 and CDR2 are MDHEN and SYDVKM. The CDR3 reads CASSTDRNSYEQYF. CDR3 DNA: TGTGCCAGCAGCACGGACAGGAACTCCTACGAGCAGTACTTC.

V is TRBV19 and J is TRBJ2-1; D unresolved. Germline V CDR1 and CDR2: LNHDA, SQIVND (reference sequence). V was trimmed by 0 bases and J by 7 bases, leaving 7 bases between them. The CDR3 extends over 13 amino acids. CDR3 coding DNA: TGTGCCAGTAGTATAGATAGGCGGAATGAGCAGTTCTTC. This gives the protein CASSIDRRNEQFF. The whole variable domain, filled in from reference TRBV19 and TRBJ2-1, reads DGGITQSPKYLFRKEGQNVTLSCEQNLNHDAMYWYRQDPGQGLRLIYYSQIVNDFQKGDIAEGYSVSREKKESFPLTVTSAQKNPTAFYLCASSIDRRNEQFFGPGTRLTVL.

V usage is TRBV28 and J usage is TRBJ1-5, with unresolved D. The CDR3 has 13 amino acids. Germline CDR1 and CDR2: MDHEN and SYDVKM. V was trimmed by 7 bases and J by 5 bases, leaving 12 bases between them. This CDR3 reads CASTPRADQPQHF. CDR3 coding DNA: TGTGCCAGCACCCCTAGAGCGGATCAGCCCCAGCATTTT.

This clone was observed a single time. CDR3 in amino acids: CASSLGSYEQYF. CDR3 nucleotide sequence: TGTGCCAGCAGCTTAGGCTCCTACGAGCAGTACTTC. This chain connects TRBV11-2 to TRBJ2-7, with no clear D. There are 12 residues in the CDR3. V was trimmed by 1 base and J by 0 bases, leaving 1 base between them. Looked up from germline, CDR1 is SGHAT and CDR2 is FQNNGV.